This T cell receptor beta chain was sequenced in a study of T cell changes during pregnancy in multiple sclerosis. The CDR3 runs to 15 residues. The V segment lost 3 bases and the J segment 2 bases; nucleotides outside the gene matches: 6. Germline values: CDR1 LNHDA, CDR2 SQIVND (reference sequence). Profiling relied on immunoSEQ multiplex PCR, and the TCRdb table lists in-frame clones only, not all of them. There are 100,000 to 110,000 clones in the sample; about 90% occur only once, and just under 2% lies in the top ten. This clonotype originated in a female donor with multiple sclerosis, enrolled in a pregnancy study. The source was peripheral blood, collected after pregnancy. The rearrangement links TRBV19 to TRBJ2-5; TRBD1 agrees at 7 bases. The CDR3 reads CASSISGTEQETQYF. In nucleotides, the CDR3 is TGTGCCAGTAGTATCTCGGGGACAGAACAAGAGACCCAGTACTTC. The variable domain in full, with the rest retrieved from reference TRBV19 and TRBJ2-5, is DGGITQSPKYLFRKEGQNVTLSCEQNLNHDAMYWYRQDPGQGLRLIYYSQIVNDFQKGDIAEGYSVSREKKESFPLTVTSAQKNPTAFYLCASSISGTEQETQYFGPGTRLLVL.